This TCR beta chain was recovered during a study of T cells after yellow fever vaccination. This clonotype was counted ten times or more. Via MiXCR, TCRdb re-called the 5' RACE reads, giving one row per CDR3 protein. The data show almost 70,000 distinct CDR3 sequences, 5.5% to 7.5% seen once. This receptor was identified in a young man who received the YFV17D yellow fever vaccine. The sequences come from CD4+ T cells sorted from PBMCs, collected more than 13 days after the first yellow fever vaccination.

The CDR3 loop is CASSLSFRRDEQFF. The DNA of the CDR3 is TGTGCCAGCAGTTTGTCTTTTAGAAGGGATGAGCAGTTCTTC. The V and J genes are TRBV12-3 or TRBV12-4 and TRBJ2-1; no reliable D call. With 3 bases removed from V and 8 bases from J, the gap between germline ends came to 14 bases. There are 14 residues in the CDR3.